This TCR beta chain comes out of a study of T cell responses to AZD1222 COVID-19 vaccine. Study findings and constraints: Epitopes outside B.1.351 and B.1.1.7 mutated regions reportedly drew nearly half of spike TCRs. Vaccination with two AZD1222 doses was followed by a rise in Spike-specific TCR breadth and depth. Clonal diversity was possibly underestimated, and the donors were mostly white British, with more females.

On this clone: Its target is not known.

Repertoires were generated with immunoSEQ multiplex PCR, while TCRdb's copy carries only in-frame clones and drops some. The sample includes 110,000 or so clones, roughly 91% of them seen just once. The CDR3 extends over 15 amino acids. Germline lookup yields CDR1 SGHAT and CDR2 FQNNGV. V was pared by 1 base and J by 3 bases, with 10 bases between. The sequence derives from an adult who received the AZD1222 COVID-19 vaccine. V usage is TRBV11-2 and J usage is TRBJ1-5; a weak D match, TRBD1 (5 bases). The sample here was peripheral blood, taken 28 days after the second AZD1222 dose. The CDR3 DNA sequence: TGTGCCAGCAGCTTAGGCAGGGTGGACAATCAGCCCCAGCATTTT. Amino acid sequence: CASSLGRVDNQPQHF.